This T cell receptor (beta chain) was sequenced for a study of cytomegalovirus exposure and HLA in healthy donors. The CDR3 is 15 amino acids. The germline V gene has CDR1 MNHNS and CDR2 SASEGT. In regard to this clone: The junction does not match germline at one end; this may be a read error.

It was with 60 Vbeta and 13 Jbeta primers that the PCR ran. Generated by immunoSEQ multiplex PCR, the TCRdb table keeps only in-frame clones and is missing some. The sample shows approximately 200,000 clones, around 81% of them seen only once. Source material: PBMCs. The clonotype comes from a young woman in good health and CMV-seropositive. The chain links TRBV6-1 to TRBJ2-7, with 9 nucleotides matching TRBD1. CDR3 bases: TGTGCCAGCAGGGAAGCCGGGACAGGGCTCTACGAGCAGTACTTC. Translation: CASREAGTGLYEQYF.